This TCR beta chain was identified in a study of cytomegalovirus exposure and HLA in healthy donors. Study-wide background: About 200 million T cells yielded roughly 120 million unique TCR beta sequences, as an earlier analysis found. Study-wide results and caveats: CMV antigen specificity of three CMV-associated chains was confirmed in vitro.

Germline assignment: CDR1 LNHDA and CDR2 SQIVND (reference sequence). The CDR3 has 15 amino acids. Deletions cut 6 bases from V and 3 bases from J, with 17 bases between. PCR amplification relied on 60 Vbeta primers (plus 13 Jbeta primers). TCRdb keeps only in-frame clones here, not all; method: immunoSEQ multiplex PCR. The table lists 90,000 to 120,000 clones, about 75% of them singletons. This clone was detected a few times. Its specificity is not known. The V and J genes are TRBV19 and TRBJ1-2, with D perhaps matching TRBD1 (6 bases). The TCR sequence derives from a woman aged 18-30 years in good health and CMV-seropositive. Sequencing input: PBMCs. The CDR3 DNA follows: TGTGCCAGTAGCGAAACTTGGACAGCGTACTATGGCTACACCTTC. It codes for CASSETWTAYYGYTF. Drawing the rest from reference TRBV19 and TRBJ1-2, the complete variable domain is DGGITQSPKYLFRKEGQNVTLSCEQNLNHDAMYWYRQDPGQGLRLIYYSQIVNDFQKGDIAEGYSVSREKKESFPLTVTSAQKNPTAFYLCASSETWTAYYGYTFGSGTRLTVV.